One and the same sample provided the 10 T cell receptor beta chains below, sequenced in a study of human T cells and chemical hapten exposure. Regarding time point: healthy volunteer bleed at 2 weeks. The authors' total RNA extraction used unfractionated whole blood. Using its own MiXCR run on the RACE reads, TCRdb lists one record per CDR3 protein. Of 75,000 to 100,000 distinct CDR3 sequences in the sample, around 8.8% were seen once. The sample was whole blood. These receptors originate from a female donor in good health. Some clones in this sample may be carry-over from other donors' samples.

This clonotype was counted between two and nine times. This chain joins TRBV28 and TRBJ2-7, with 12 bases lining up with TRBD2. Per germline, CDR1 MDHEN and CDR2 SYDVKM. The CDR3 sequence is 19 residues long. The trim removed 2 bases at V and 4 bases at J, leaving 15 bases unmatched. The CDR3 bases are TGTGCCAGCAGTTTAAGTCAGGACCACTTGACTAGCGGGAGATACGAGCAGTACTTC. Translating gives CASSLSQDHLTSGRYEQYF.

Concerning this clonotype itself: Germline is not matched at one junction end, which may reflect a read error. The rearrangement joins TRBV7-9 to TRBJ2-2; TRBD2 might be the D (6 bases). The CDR3 sequence is 16 residues long. Germline V gene lookup returns CDR1 SEHNR and CDR2 FQNEAQ (reference sequence). The DNA of the CDR3 is TGTGCCAGCAGCAGGGACTCCCGCTCGAGGACCGGGGAGCTGTGTTTT. Translation gives CASSRDSRSRTGELCF. Looking up the rest from reference TRBV7-9 and TRBJ2-2 gives the full variable domain: DTGVSQNPRHKITKRGQNVTFRCDPISEHNRLYWYRQTLGQGPEFLTYFQNEAQLEKSRLLSDRFSAERPKGSFSTLEIQRTEQGDSAMYLCASSRDSRSRTGELCFGEGSRLTVL.

This clonotype was counted at least ten times. This chain uses TRBV28 with TRBJ2-7; D possibly corresponds to TRBD1 (6 bases). The CDR3 has 12 residues. The V and J ends lost 2 bases and 5 bases respectively, with 7 bases between them. CDR1 is MDHEN and CDR2 is SYDVKM in the germline V gene. This chain's CDR3 is CASSLGQNEQYF. The CDR3 coding sequence is TGTGCCAGCAGTTTAGGACAGAACGAGCAGTACTTC.

A few counts support this clonotype. The rearrangement links TRBV5-5 to TRBJ1-2; D is ambiguous. CDR1 is SGHKS and CDR2 is YYEKEE in the germline V gene (reference sequence). The V end was cut by 2 bases, the J end by 2 bases, with 7 bases between. The CDR3 runs 13 residues. The CDR3, as DNA: TGTGCCAGCAGCTTTGACGTGAACTATGGCTACACCTTC. Amino acid sequence: CASSFDVNYGYTF.

There are a few counts of this clonotype. The chain combines TRBV7-9 with TRBJ2-4; D ambiguous. Trimming pared 5 bases from V and 1 base from J, leaving 9 bases between. This CDR3 region has 14 residues. From germline, CDR1 is SEHNR and CDR2 FQNEAQ (reference sequence). CDR3 in DNA: TGTGCCAGCAGCACGGTGGGCGCCAAAAACATTCAGTACTTC. As protein: CASSTVGAKNIQYF.

This clonotype was picked up a small number of times. The V gene is TRBV18, the J gene TRBJ2-7; the match to TRBD2 covers 11 bases. Germline loops: CDR1 KGHSH, CDR2 LQKENI. V gave up 0 bases and J gave up 2 bases; unmatched junction bases: 15. This CDR3 is 20 amino acids long. The chain's CDR3 is CASSPPLVTSGRRNTYEQYF. In nucleotides, the CDR3 is TGTGCCAGCTCACCACCGTTAGTAACTAGCGGGAGAAGGAATACCTACGAGCAGTACTTC.

This rearrangement joins TRBV2 to TRBJ2-7, with 7 bases matching TRBD1. Trimming took 5 bases from V and 5 from J; bases not matched to a gene: 12. The CDR3 runs 15 residues. Germline V gene lookup returns CDR1 SNHLY and CDR2 FYNNEI. The CDR3 loop is CASSRDSPNSDEQYF. CDR3 DNA sequence: TGTGCCAGCAGTAGGGACAGCCCGAATTCCGACGAGCAGTACTTC.

This clonotype was counted a few times. V gene TRBV29-1 combines with J gene TRBJ2-5; D assignment may be TRBD1 or TRBD2 (5 bases each). CDR1 is SQVTM, CDR2 ANQGSEA, per germline. Trimming removed 2 bases at V and 2 bases at J, with 15 bases between. The CDR3 is 15 amino acids. CDR3 coding DNA: TGCAGCGTTGAATCGGGGTGGGACGGACAAGAGACCCAGTACTTC. Its protein product is CSVESGWDGQETQYF.

V and J are TRBV5-1 and TRBJ2-6; tentatively, D is TRBD1 (5 bases). With 4 bases removed from V and 0 bases from J, the gap between germline ends came to 11 bases. Germline V lookup: CDR1 SGHRS, CDR2 YFSETQ. The CDR3 is 16 residues long. DNA of the CDR3: TGCGCCAGCAGCACAGCAGGGCACTCTGGGGCCAACGTCCTGACTTTC. Residues: CASSTAGHSGANVLTF.

This clonotype was detected ten times or more. V usage is TRBV9 and J usage is TRBJ1-1; D ambiguous. V lost 0 bases to trimming and J lost 4 bases, with 10 bases between them. CDR1 SGDLS and CDR2 YYNGEE come from the germline V gene. This CDR3 contains 14 residues. CDR3 sequence reads: CASSVGEGGTEAFF. CDR3 DNA: TGTGCCAGCAGCGTAGGGGAGGGAGGCACTGAAGCTTTCTTT.